The 3 T cell receptor beta chains given below trace back to one sample, sequenced in a study of CD8 T cells in Susac syndrome. The RNA, roughly 0.5 to 1 ug, was put through reverse transcription using random hexamers. TCRdb independently ran MiXCR on the immunoSEQ multiplex PCR reads; one entry per CDR3 protein. The sample yields some 170,000 distinct CDR3 sequences, less than 95% seen once. The specimen was CD4+ T cells from PBMCs. The receptors originated from a human donor in good health.

This clonotype came up once. The V and J genes are TRBV7-9 and TRBJ2-1, with TRBD2 matching over 12 bases. This CDR3 comprises 16 residues. After removal of 5 bases from V and 6 bases from J, the junction contained 8 bases not matched to a gene. Germline values: CDR1 SEHNR, CDR2 FQNEAQ (reference sequence). The CDR3 region has the DNA TGTGCCAGCAGCCCCCAAGCGGGACTAGCGGGCAATGAGCAGTTCTTC. Its protein product is CASSPQAGLAGNEQFF.

V is TRBV20-1 and J is TRBJ2-4, with unresolved D. Trimming took off 0 bases at V and 0 bases at J, with 12 bases between the two ends. The length of the CDR3 is 16 residues. Germline V gene sequence: CDR1 DFQATT, CDR2 SNEGSKA (reference sequence). CDR3 sequence: CSARDISALAKNIQYF. Here the CDR3 DNA reads TGCAGTGCTAGAGATATCTCCGCCCTAGCCAAAAACATTCAGTACTTC.

V and J are TRBV9 and TRBJ2-1, with D maybe TRBD1 (5 bases). V lost 0 bases and J lost 2, with 9 bases in between. This CDR3 has 15 amino acids. CDR1 is SGDLS, CDR2 YYNGEE, per germline. CDR3 loop: CASSVGGAAYNEQFF. As DNA, the CDR3 is TGTGCCAGCAGCGTAGGTGGGGCAGCCTACAATGAGCAGTTCTTC.